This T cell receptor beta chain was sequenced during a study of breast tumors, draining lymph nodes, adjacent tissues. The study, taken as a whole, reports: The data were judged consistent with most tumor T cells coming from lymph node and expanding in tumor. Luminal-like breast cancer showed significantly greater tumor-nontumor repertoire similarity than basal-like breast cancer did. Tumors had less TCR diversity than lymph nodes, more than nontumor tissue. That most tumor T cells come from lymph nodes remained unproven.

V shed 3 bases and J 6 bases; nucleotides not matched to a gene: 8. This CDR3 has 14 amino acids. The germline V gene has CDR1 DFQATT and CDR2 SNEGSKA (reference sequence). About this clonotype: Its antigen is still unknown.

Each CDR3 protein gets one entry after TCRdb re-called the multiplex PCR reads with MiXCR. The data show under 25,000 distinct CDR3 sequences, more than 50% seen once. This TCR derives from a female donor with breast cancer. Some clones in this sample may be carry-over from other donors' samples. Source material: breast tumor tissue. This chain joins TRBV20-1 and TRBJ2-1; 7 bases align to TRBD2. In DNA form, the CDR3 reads TGCAGTGCTAGCGGACTAGACAATCTCAATGAGCAGTTCTTC. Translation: CSASGLDNLNEQFF.